This TCR beta chain appears in the sequencing data of a study of early T cells in non-severe SARS-CoV-2 infection. Study information: With bulk RNA from unsorted whole blood as input, sequencing yielded unpaired chains.

This clonotype has a count of ten or more. Germline CDR1 is SGHAT and CDR2 is FQNNGV. J gave up 6 bases and V 5 bases, and 5 bases lay outside the gene matches. The CDR3 consists of 14 residues. Researchers attached unique molecular identifiers to individual cDNA molecules. In TCRdb, the 5' RACE reads were re-called with MiXCR into one record per CDR3 protein. Found here are roughly 30,000 distinct CDR3 sequences, 5% to 6.5% of them singletons; the top ten hold approximately 30%. This TCR was recovered from an adult who was a healthcare worker with PCR-confirmed SARS-CoV-2 infection or an uninfected control (not recorded which). Here the sequenced sample was whole blood, taken at baseline. V and J are TRBV11-2 and TRBJ1-5, with 9 nucleotides matching TRBD1. The CDR3 loop reads CASSNTGGGQPQHF. The CDR3 DNA is TGTGCCAGCAGCAACACAGGGGGCGGTCAGCCCCAGCATTTT.